These 14 T cell receptor beta chains were sequenced from one sample in a study of shared clonotypes between healthy human individuals. Clones were read by immunoSEQ multiplex PCR, and TCRdb kept only the in-frame ones, dropping some. The table lists roughly 700,000 clones, 74% of them singletons. The sequencing sample was made of memory CD4+ T cells sorted from blood. Subset defined: CD45RA-negative fraction. All receptors come from a young woman in good health.

The rearrangement links TRBV28 to TRBJ1-1; 7 nucleotides align to TRBD1. This CDR3 is built from 15 residues. In germline, CDR1 is MDHEN, CDR2 SYDVKM. Trimming took 2 bases from V and 4 from J; bases not matched to a gene: 7. As DNA, the CDR3 is TGTGCCAGCAGTTTAGTTGTTGAGGGGGCCACTGAAGCTTTCTTT. Protein product: CASSLVVEGATEAFF.

This clone was observed a few times. The DNA of the CDR3 is TGTGCCAGTAGTATAGATTTGTCGCAAAGCAATGAGCAGTTCTTC. It encodes CASSIDLSQSNEQFF. J is TRBJ2-1 and V is TRBV19, with D unresolved. V lost 0 bases to trimming and J lost 6 bases, with 12 bases between them. CDR3 length: 15 amino acids. Looked up from germline, CDR1 is LNHDA and CDR2 is SQIVND (reference sequence).

The rearrangement joins TRBV28 to TRBJ2-3; the match to TRBD1 covers 8 bases. This CDR3 has 16 residues. Trimming cost V 3 bases and J 4 bases; bases outside gene matches: 9. In germline, CDR1 is MDHEN, CDR2 SYDVKM. This CDR3 is CASSLVGQGLPDTQYF. The CDR3, as DNA: TGTGCCAGCAGTTTGGTAGGACAGGGCCTCCCAGATACGCAGTATTTT.

V gene TRBV29-1 combines with J gene TRBJ1-4, with a possible D match to TRBD1 (6 bases). In germline, CDR1 is SQVTM, CDR2 ANQGSEA. Between the trimmed V and J ends, which lost 6 bases and 5 bases, there was a span of 13 bases. The CDR3 is 13 amino acids. This CDR3 reads CSVEQGANEKLFF. CDR3 DNA: TGCAGCGTGGAACAGGGCGCCAATGAAAAACTGTTTTTT.

The chain is built from TRBV28 and TRBJ2-7, with 9 positions matching TRBD1. CDR3 length equals 13 residues. Looked up from germline, CDR1 is MDHEN and CDR2 is SYDVKM. The J segment lost 6 bases and the V segment lost 7 bases, leaving 7 bases of the junction unmatched. The CDR3 DNA reads as TGTGCCAGCAAACCGGGACAGGGAGGCGAGCAGTACTTC. Amino acid sequence: CASKPGQGGEQYF.

The chain is built from TRBV6-1 and TRBJ1-4; 9 bases align to TRBD1. V gave up 3 bases and J gave up 0 bases; unmatched junction bases: 8. CDR3 length: 18 residues. Germline values: CDR1 MNHNS, CDR2 SASEGT. CDR3: CASSETGGWDATNEKLFF. The CDR3, as DNA: TGTGCCAGCAGTGAGACAGGGGGATGGGACGCAACTAATGAAAAACTGTTTTTT.

This chain connects TRBV29-1 to TRBJ1-2; 9 bases are a match to TRBD1. Germline loops: CDR1 SQVTM, CDR2 ANQGSEA. This CDR3 has 14 residues. V lost 0 bases to trimming and J lost 11 bases; unmatched junction nucleotides: 10. In DNA form, the CDR3 reads TGCAGCGTTGAAGATTTTGGACAGGGGTCATCTTACACCTTC. Amino acid sequence: CSVEDFGQGSSYTF.

The chain has TRBV5-1 and TRBJ2-3, with D perhaps TRBD1 or TRBD2 (5 bases each). Trimming took 7 bases from V and 2 from J, leaving 17 bases between them. There are 15 residues in the CDR3. Germline assignment: CDR1 SGHRS and CDR2 YFSETQ. CDR3 coding DNA: TGCGCCAGCTGGGGGTCGGGCAGGCTCACAGATACGCAGTATTTT. Translation: CASWGSGRLTDTQYF.

This clone was counted a single time. V is TRBV28 and J is TRBJ2-7, with TRBD1 identical over 7 bases. In germline, CDR1 is MDHEN, CDR2 SYDVKM. V trimming: 3 bases; J trimming: 5 bases; junction bases outside the gene matches: 7. The CDR3 loop spans 14 amino acids. This CDR3 reads CASSFDRVGNEQYF. The DNA of the CDR3 is TGTGCCAGCAGTTTCGACAGGGTGGGGAACGAGCAGTACTTC.

For this clone: This same CDR3 is encoded by further DNA sequences in the sample. The V and J genes are TRBV6-5 and TRBJ1-5, with D perhaps matching TRBD1 (6 bases). Trimming left V 5 bases short and J 3 bases short, with 11 bases between. The CDR3 sequence is 14 residues long. CDR1 is MNHEY and CDR2 is SVGAGI in the germline V gene. The CDR3 spells CASSLRGVNQPQHF. The CDR3 nucleotides read TGTGCCAGCAGTCTCAGGGGAGTCAATCAGCCCCAGCATTTT.

In regard to this clone: The identical CDR3 is also encoded by other nucleotide sequences in the sample. J is TRBJ2-1 and V is TRBV27; perhaps TRBD2 as D (7 bases). V lost 2 bases, J lost 4 bases, and 12 bases lay in between. Germline CDR1 reads MNHEY; CDR2 reads SMNVEV (reference sequence). This CDR3 is 15 amino acids long. CDR3 in DNA: TGTGCCAGCAGTTTAAGGGGGACTATATACAATGAGCAGTTCTTC. It is translated as CASSLRGTIYNEQFF.

CDR3 bases: TGCGCCAGCAGCCCGGGGGGCACAGATACGCAGTATTTT. Its protein product is CASSPGGTDTQYF. This chain joins TRBV4-1 and TRBJ2-3; the D gene is possibly TRBD2 (6 bases). The germline V gene encodes CDR1 MGHRA and CDR2 YSYEKL. V was cut by 4 bases and J by 1 base, with 6 bases left in between. This CDR3 region has 13 residues.

The chain employs TRBV19 and TRBJ2-1, with 12 bases fitting TRBD2. V gave up 5 bases and J gave up 4 bases; unmatched junction bases: 6. The length of the CDR3 is 16 residues. The germline gives CDR1 LNHDA, CDR2 SQIVND (reference sequence). The CDR3 DNA reads TGTGCCAGTAGTCAGACTAGCGGGAGTCAGTACAATGAGCAGTTCTTC. The encoded protein is CASSQTSGSQYNEQFF.

This chain joins TRBV28 and TRBJ2-3; tentative D call: TRBD2 (6 bases). The CDR3 has 16 residues. Looked up from germline, CDR1 is MDHEN and CDR2 is SYDVKM. Trimming removed 5 bases from V and 4 bases from J, with 19 bases in between. CDR3 sequence (DNA): TGTGCCAGCAGTACCCCTAGCGCCCGAGGGGCAGATACGCAGTATTTT. It translates to CASSTPSARGADTQYF.